The next 6 T cell receptor beta chains were all read from a single sample in a study of blood T cell repertoires in COVID-19 (dated by TCRdb to 2020 to 2022). The method was the immunoSEQ multiplex PCR assay. Imported from immuneACCESS, the table was reduced by TCRdb to in-frame sequences with V and J called. These copies leave out some clones; in studies compared against another copy, an unresolved V gene accounts for under half, and the cause of the remainder is not known. For this sample there are about 64,000 clones; 86% appear just once. The ten top clones hold 0.9% to 1.5% of the sample. Specimen: peripheral blood. The receptors stem from a man aged 40-50 years with acute or convalescent COVID-19.

This clone occurred once. V and J are TRBV24-1 and TRBJ1-1; TRBD1 matches 11 bases. The ends lost 5 bases at V and 4 bases at J; junction bases unmatched: 2. Germline V CDR1 and CDR2: KGHDR, SFDVKD. The CDR3 spans 14 residues. The CDR3: CATSGGQGGTEAFF. In DNA form, the CDR3 reads TGTGCCACCAGTGGGGGACAGGGGGGCACTGAAGCTTTCTTT.

The sample holds one count of this clone. This chain connects TRBV7-2 to TRBJ1-4; 7 bases agree with TRBD1. The trim removed 5 bases at V and 4 bases at J, leaving 7 bases unmatched. Germline-derived CDR1 and CDR2 are SGHTA and FQGNSA. This CDR3 has 15 residues. CDR3 nucleotides: TGTGCCAGCAGCCCGGGGGACAGATTTAATGAAAAACTGTTTTTT. Its protein is CASSPGDRFNEKLFF. Full variable domain (rest looked up from reference TRBV7-2 and TRBJ1-4): GAGVSQSPSNKVTEKGKDVELRCDPISGHTALYWYRQSLGQGLEFLIYFQGNSAPDKSGLPSDRFSAERTGGSVSTLTIQRTQQEDSAVYLCASSPGDRFNEKLFFGSGTQLSVL.

This chain uses TRBV4-1 with TRBJ2-5; 14 nucleotides align to TRBD2. The CDR3 consists of 17 residues. Unmatched junction bases numbered 7, after V lost 0 bases and J lost 7 bases. CDR1 and CDR2 from the germline V gene are MGHRA and YSYEKL. CDR3 protein: CASSQDPGLAGGRTQYF. The CDR3 DNA sequence: TGCGCCAGCAGCCAAGACCCCGGACTAGCGGGGGGCCGGACCCAGTACTTC.

J is TRBJ1-2 and V is TRBV3-1 (or the pseudogene TRBV3-2); 10 positions agree with TRBD1. The germline V gene encodes CDR1 LGHDT and CDR2 YNNKEL (reference sequence). J gave up 6 bases and V 0 bases, and 7 bases lay outside the gene matches. The CDR3 is 16 amino acids. The CDR3 DNA reads as TGTGCCAGCAGCCAAGATTTGACCGGGACAGGGGATGGCTACACCTTC. Its protein is CASSQDLTGTGDGYTF.

This clone appeared a single time. The chain combines TRBV6-5 with TRBJ2-1; 8 nucleotides match TRBD1. The CDR3 length is 15 residues. CDR1 is MNHEY and CDR2 is SVGAGI in the germline V gene. The V gene end was trimmed by 6 bases and the J gene end by 7 bases; junction bases not matched to a gene: 11. CDR3 sequence (DNA): TGTGCCAGCAGGACCTCGTGGACAGGGATTAATGAGCAGTTCTTC. It is translated as CASRTSWTGINEQFF.

This rearrangement joins TRBV21-1 to TRBJ1-3. TRBV21-1 is termed a pseudogene. CDR3 length: 14 amino acids. CDR3 region: CAGTLPTEGTTIYF. The CDR3 DNA sequence: TGTGCCGGGACTCTACCGACTGAGGGAACGACCATATATTTT.